The 23 T cell receptor beta chains in this list originate from one sample, sequenced in a study of blood T cell repertoires in COVID-19. Using immunoSEQ multiplex PCR, the repertoire was profiled, and TCRdb retains in-frame clones only, with some absent. This sample yields approximately 150,000 clones, of which approximately 87% are seen a single time; over 8.5% belongs to the top ten. Sequencing input: peripheral blood. The receptors originated from a woman between 45 and 60 years old with active or convalescent COVID-19.

This clone was counted a single time. V usage is TRBV6-1 and J usage is TRBJ2-4; 8 bases match TRBD1. J gave up 15 bases and V 4 bases, and 8 bases lay outside the gene matches. The CDR3 extends over 12 amino acids. Per the germline V gene, CDR1 is MNHNS and CDR2 is SASEGT. CDR3 loop: CASSATTGVGYF. In nucleotides, the CDR3 is TGTGCCAGCAGTGCGACGACAGGGGTAGGGTACTTC.

The chain combines TRBV9 with TRBJ1-1, with 10 bases fitting TRBD1. CDR1 and CDR2 (germline): SGDLS, YYNGEE. CDR3 size: 17 residues. The J segment lost 1 base and the V segment lost 1 base, leaving 7 bases of the junction unmatched. CDR3 loop: CASSVTAGDRGNTEAFF. The CDR3 nucleotides are TGTGCCAGCAGCGTAACGGCAGGGGACAGGGGGAACACTGAAGCTTTCTTT.

The rearrangement links TRBV7-3 to TRBJ2-5, with 7 bases aligning to TRBD1. The germline V gene encodes CDR1 SGHTA and CDR2 FQGTGA. V lost 4 bases, J lost 3 bases, and 2 bases stayed unmatched. This CDR3 is built from 13 residues. CDR3 bases: TGTGCCAGCAGCTCCGGGACAGAAGAGACCCAGTACTTC. It encodes CASSSGTEETQYF. The whole variable domain, filled in from reference TRBV7-3 and TRBJ2-5, reads GAGVSQTPSNKVTEKGKYVELRCDPISGHTALYWYRQSLGQGPEFLIYFQGTGAADDSGLPNDRFFAVRPEGSVSTLKIQRTERGDSAVYLCASSSGTEETQYFGPGTRLLVL.

The chain is built from TRBV5-3 and TRBJ1-5, with D maybe TRBD1 (5 bases). TRBV5-3 is flagged as an ORF with uncertain function. Trimming removed 4 bases from V and 4 bases from J, with 24 bases in between. There are 18 residues in the CDR3. In nucleotides, the CDR3 is TGTGCCAGAAGCAAAAGGAACAGGACGGGCCTTGGGAATCAGCCCCAGCATTTT. It yields the protein CARSKRNRTGLGNQPQHF.

The chain employs TRBV11-3 and TRBJ2-1; TRBD2 is a possible D gene (6 bases). Trimming took off 5 bases at V and 5 bases at J, with 28 bases between the two ends. CDR1 and CDR2 from the germline V gene are SGHNT and YENEEA. The CDR3 length is 19 residues. The CDR3 DNA reads TGTGCCAGCAGCGGCTATAGTGGAGCGTCGGAGGGCCGTCACAATGAGCAGTTCTTC. It yields the protein CASSGYSGASEGRHNEQFF.

CDR3 in amino acids: CASSWRGTGVRWNTGELFF. The CDR3 nucleotides read TGTGCCAGCAGCTGGCGGGGGACAGGGGTGAGATGGAACACCGGGGAGCTGTTTTTT. The chain joins TRBV5-4 to TRBJ2-2; 10 nucleotides align to TRBD1. The CDR3 covers 19 residues. The V gene's germline CDR1 is SGHNT and CDR2 YYREEE (reference sequence). The V gene end was trimmed by 3 bases and the J gene end by 1 base; junction bases not matched to a gene: 12.

V and J are TRBV7-9 and TRBJ1-1, with D tentatively TRBD1 (5 bases). The CDR3 consists of 14 residues. V was cut by 6 bases and J by 1 base, with 12 bases left in between. CDR1 and CDR2 from the germline V gene are SEHNR and FQNEAQ (reference sequence). The CDR3 nucleotides are TGTGCCAGCAGGATGACAGCTACGAACACTGAAGCTTTCTTT. Its protein is CASRMTATNTEAFF.

The rearrangement uses TRBV30 and TRBJ1-4; D is unresolved. Trimming took off 3 bases at V and 5 bases at J, with 10 bases between the two ends. The CDR3 is made up of 13 amino acids. Germline CDR1 is GTSNPN and CDR2 is SVGIG (reference sequence). In DNA, the CDR3 is TGTGCCTGGAGGTATTCAGCGAATGAAAAACTGTTTTTT. Amino acid sequence: CAWRYSANEKLFF.

This chain links TRBV19 with TRBJ1-2; no definite D call. Per the germline V gene, CDR1 is LNHDA and CDR2 is SQIVND (reference sequence). Trimming removed 5 bases at V and 5 bases at J, with 12 bases between. This CDR3 region has 13 residues. CDR3 DNA: TGTGCCAGTAGTGAGAGTTCGCGGTATGGCTACACCTTC. Translated, it gives CASSESSRYGYTF.

V is TRBV9 and J is TRBJ2-3, with D perhaps matching TRBD1 (6 bases). CDR3 length: 16 residues. Germline lookup yields CDR1 SGDLS and CDR2 YYNGEE. V was cut by 0 bases and J by 5 bases, with 16 bases left in between. CDR3 in DNA: TGTGCCAGCAGCGTAGCGGTGGGGGCCGGTGTAGATACGCAGTATTTT. This gives the protein CASSVAVGAGVDTQYF.

The DNA of the CDR3 is TGTGCCAGCACCAACTCACAGGGGGACACTGAAGCTTTCTTT. This translates into CASTNSQGDTEAFF. V gene TRBV28 combines with J gene TRBJ1-1, with TRBD1 matching 8 bases. This CDR3 is 14 amino acids long. V shed 7 bases, J shed 3 bases, and the junction held 7 bases outside the gene matches. Germline V gene sequence: CDR1 MDHEN, CDR2 SYDVKM.

The chain combines TRBV7-8 with TRBJ1-1; 7 positions match TRBD1. The CDR3 has 11 residues. Germline trimming cut 4 bases from V and 10 bases from J; bases unmatched to any gene: 3. Germline V CDR1 and CDR2: SGHVS, FQNEAQ. CDR3 sequence reads: CASSSDRLAFF. The CDR3 DNA reads as TGTGCCAGCAGCTCGGACAGGTTAGCTTTCTTT. The whole variable domain, remainder taken from reference TRBV7-8 and TRBJ1-1, is GAGVSQSPRYKVAKRGQDVALRCDPISGHVSLFWYQQALGQGPEFLTYFQNEAQLDKSGLPSDRFFAERPEGSVSTLKIQRTQQEDSAVYLCASSSDRLAFFGQGTRLTVV.

The chain has TRBV6-1 and TRBJ1-2; tentative D call: TRBD1 (5 bases). Between the trimmed V and J ends, which lost 1 base and 1 base, there was a span of 10 bases. CDR1 MNHNS and CDR2 SASEGT come from the germline V gene. This CDR3 contains 15 residues. The chain's CDR3 is CASSEGGQVNYGYTF. The CDR3 nucleotides are TGTGCCAGCAGTGAAGGGGGCCAGGTTAACTATGGCTACACCTTC.

The count of this clone is one. This chain uses TRBV11-3 with TRBJ2-3, with 14 bases identical to TRBD2. The germline CDR1 and CDR2 sequences are SGHNT and YENEEA. This CDR3 has 15 amino acids. J was trimmed by 6 bases and V by 2 bases; bases with no gene match: 1. CDR3 in DNA: TGTGCCAGCAGCTTACGGACTAGCGGGAGGGATACGCAGTATTTT. Its protein is CASSLRTSGRDTQYF.

This clone came up once. The rearrangement joins TRBV19 to TRBJ1-6; 7 bases fit TRBD1. Germline trimming cut 3 bases from V and 0 bases from J; bases unmatched to any gene: 8. The CDR3 spans 18 residues. Germline V lookup: CDR1 LNHDA, CDR2 SQIVND (reference sequence). CDR3 sequence: CASSIRQGWSSYNSPLHF. CDR3 bases: TGTGCCAGTAGTATTCGACAGGGTTGGAGCTCCTATAATTCACCCCTCCACTTT. Looking up the rest from reference TRBV19 and TRBJ1-6 gives the full variable domain: DGGITQSPKYLFRKEGQNVTLSCEQNLNHDAMYWYRQDPGQGLRLIYYSQIVNDFQKGDIAEGYSVSREKKESFPLTVTSAQKNPTAFYLCASSIRQGWSSYNSPLHFGNGTRLTVT.

The chain joins TRBV7-9 to TRBJ1-6, with 9 bases that match TRBD1. Germline CDR1 is SEHNR and CDR2 is FQNEAQ (reference sequence). J was trimmed by 7 bases and V by 4 bases; bases with no gene match: 17. The CDR3 loop spans 19 amino acids. The CDR3 region has the DNA TGTGCCAGCAGCTCCGGGACAGGGCCCTTAGGGGGAACCAATTCACCCCTCCACTTT. Translation: CASSSGTGPLGGTNSPLHF.

The rearrangement links TRBV4-1 to TRBJ2-5; possible D gene TRBD2, 6 bases. This CDR3 region has 15 residues. The germline V gene encodes CDR1 MGHRA and CDR2 YSYEKL. Deletions cut 4 bases from V and 3 bases from J, with 15 bases between. The DNA of the CDR3 is TGCGCCAGCAGCCCCTCCGGGAGCCAAGAAGAGACCCAGTACTTC. Translated: CASSPSGSQEETQYF.

V usage is TRBV19 and J usage is TRBJ1-2; perhaps TRBD1 as D (6 bases). Germline V lookup: CDR1 LNHDA, CDR2 SQIVND (reference sequence). CDR3 length: 13 residues. Trimming removed 2 bases from V and 3 bases from J, with 7 bases in between. The CDR3 bases are TGTGCCAGTAGTATATCAGGGGACTATGGCTACACCTTC. Protein product: CASSISGDYGYTF.

The V call is TRBV29-1, the J call TRBJ2-3, with TRBD2 matching 9 bases. The germline CDR1 and CDR2 sequences are SQVTM and ANQGSEA. The CDR3 length is 14 residues. V was pared by 1 base and J by 4 bases, with 3 bases of the junction left unmatched. CDR3 coding DNA: TGCAGCGTTGAAGGTCGCGGGGGGGCAGATACGCAGTATTTT. It is translated as CSVEGRGGADTQYF.

The chain has TRBV4-3 and TRBJ2-1; a possible D gene is TRBD2 (8 bases). Germline V CDR1 and CDR2: LGHNA, YSLEER. The germline V and J ends were trimmed by 5 bases and 8 bases, with 25 bases remaining between them. The CDR3 runs 17 residues. CDR3 nucleotide sequence: TGCGCCAGCAGCAGAGGACGGGGGGGACAGACATTGGATGAGCAGTTCTTC. It translates to CASSRGRGGQTLDEQFF.

V is TRBV6-6 and J is TRBJ1-5, with unresolved D. The CDR3 covers 13 residues. With 5 bases removed from V and 2 bases from J, the gap between germline ends came to 7 bases. Looked up from germline, CDR1 is MNHNY and CDR2 is SVGAGI (reference sequence). CDR3: CASSQPGNQPQHF. The CDR3 DNA sequence: TGTGCCAGCAGTCAACCGGGCAATCAGCCCCAGCATTTT.

This clone appeared a single time. V usage is TRBV4-1 and J usage is TRBJ2-1, with 11 nucleotides matching TRBD2. The V and J ends lost 4 bases and 13 bases, in that order; junction bases with no gene match: 9. CDR3 length equals 14 residues. Germline V lookup: CDR1 MGHRA, CDR2 YSYEKL. In DNA form, the CDR3 reads TGCGCCAGCAGCCGACCACTAGCGGGGGTAGGTCAGTTCTTC. Translation gives CASSRPLAGVGQFF.

The rearrangement links TRBV2 to TRBJ2-7; possible D gene TRBD1, 5 bases. CDR1 SNHLY and CDR2 FYNNEI come from the germline V gene. This CDR3 spans 15 amino acids. The V and J ends lost 2 bases and 0 bases respectively, with 11 bases between them. The CDR3 spells CASSEWQGSSYEQYF. CDR3 in DNA: TGTGCCAGCAGTGAATGGCAGGGATCCTCCTACGAGCAGTACTTC.